The 25 T cell receptor beta chains below come from one sample, sequenced in a study of cytomegalovirus exposure and HLA in healthy donors. Use of 60 Vbeta and 13 Jbeta primers characterized the PCR. Here immunoSEQ multiplex PCR was the method, and the copy in TCRdb shows in-frame clones only, minus some. This table has 90,000 to 150,000 clones, under 85% appearing once. The sequencing sample was made of PBMCs. The receptors stem from a man aged 18 to 30 in good health and CMV-seropositive.

J is TRBJ1-2 and V is TRBV19; no clear D gene. With 9 bases removed from V and 4 bases from J, the gap between germline ends came to 18 bases. Per germline, CDR1 LNHDA and CDR2 SQIVND (reference sequence). The length of the CDR3 is 14 residues. As DNA, the CDR3 is TGTGCCAGCCTTGGTGGTGGAGTTGGCTATGGCTACACCTTC. Translation gives CASLGGGVGYGYTF.

This clone was counted only a few times. This sequence joins TRBV2 and TRBJ2-2; 7 bases align to TRBD2. V dropped 6 bases and J dropped 0; count of bases not matched to a gene: 1. Germline CDR1 SNHLY, CDR2 FYNNEI. This CDR3 comprises 14 residues. The CDR3 region is CASRRGANTGELFF. The CDR3 DNA reads TGTGCCAGCAGACGGGGGGCGAACACCGGGGAGCTGTTTTTT.

V and J are TRBV4-1 and TRBJ2-7; tentatively, D is TRBD1 (6 bases). CDR3 length: 16 residues. Germline V lookup: CDR1 MGHRA, CDR2 YSYEKL. V shed 4 bases and J shed 3 bases, with 19 bases lying between them. The CDR3 is CASSLQEQGSLYEQYF. CDR3 sequence (DNA): TGCGCCAGCAGCCTGCAAGAACAGGGATCCCTCTACGAGCAGTACTTC.

The chain combines TRBV6-1 with TRBJ1-2; no clear D gene. Germline V gives CDR1 MNHNS, CDR2 SASEGT. Trimming took 6 bases from V and 6 from J, leaving 17 bases between them. The CDR3 length is 14 residues. The CDR3 nucleotides are TGTGCCAGCAGAGCCACCGGGTCCCCGGATGGCTACACCTTC. It translates to CASRATGSPDGYTF.

By share of the sample, this clone is medium-sized (0.01 to 0.1%). The chain couples TRBV4-1 to TRBJ1-1; D gene ambiguous. The CDR3 consists of 16 residues. Trimming took off 1 base at V and 0 bases at J, with 12 bases between the two ends. Germline V gives CDR1 MGHRA, CDR2 YSYEKL. CDR3 DNA: TGCGCCAGCAGCCAAGCTGGGCCGGCTATGAACACTGAAGCTTTCTTT. Translating gives CASSQAGPAMNTEAFF.

The genes are TRBV4-1 and TRBJ1-3; D is perhaps TRBD1 (6 bases). V lost 4 bases, J lost 2 bases, and 18 bases lay in between. Germline loops: CDR1 MGHRA, CDR2 YSYEKL. The CDR3 extends over 17 amino acids. In DNA form, the CDR3 reads TGCGCCAGCAGCCGGGGGGGGCTTGTTGCTGCTGGAAACACCATATATTTT. Encoded protein: CASSRGGLVAAGNTIYF.

This sequence joins TRBV6-4 and TRBJ2-3; TRBD1 matches 8 bases. This CDR3 has 15 amino acids. CDR1 is MRHNA, CDR2 SNTAGT, per germline. The junction had 8 bases not matched to a gene; V was cut back by 7 bases and J by 2 bases. The CDR3 coding sequence is TGTGCCAGCAAGGCGGGGACAGGACCCACAGATACGCAGTATTTT. Encoded protein: CASKAGTGPTDTQYF.

The chain is built from TRBV28 and TRBJ2-1; D uncertain. Trimming took off 6 bases at V and 6 bases at J, with 9 bases between the two ends. This CDR3 has 12 amino acids. Germline assignment: CDR1 MDHEN and CDR2 SYDVKM. CDR3 residues: CASRRTINEQFF. For the CDR3, the DNA is TGTGCCAGCAGACGAACTATCAATGAGCAGTTCTTC.

The gene calls are TRBV7-8 and TRBJ2-1; 8 bases agree with TRBD1. Germline CDR1 and CDR2: SGHVS and FQNEAQ. The junction had 5 bases not matched to a gene; V was cut back by 1 base and J by 9 bases. CDR3 length: 14 residues. CDR3 in amino acids: CASSLERQGLEQFF. The CDR3 DNA sequence: TGTGCCAGCAGCTTAGAGAGACAGGGGCTTGAGCAGTTCTTC.

The V gene is TRBV10-3, the J gene TRBJ1-1; 8 bases fit TRBD1. This CDR3 contains 14 residues. V lost 9 bases and J lost 2; bases outside the gene matches: 8. Germline CDR1 reads ENHRY; CDR2 reads SYGVKD. The CDR3 DNA reads TGTGCCATAGCGGGGACAGGATTTAACACTGAAGCTTTCTTT. It encodes CAIAGTGFNTEAFF.

This clone occurred a few times. The rearrangement joins TRBV11-2 to TRBJ2-7; 9 bases line up with TRBD1. The CDR3 is made up of 16 amino acids. The V and J ends lost 9 bases and 2 bases, in that order; junction bases with no gene match: 14. Germline V gene data show CDR1 as SGHAT and CDR2 as FQNNGV. CDR3 protein: CASGASQQGATYEQYF. In DNA, the CDR3 is TGTGCCAGTGGAGCTAGCCAACAGGGGGCGACCTACGAGCAGTACTTC.

The rearrangement joins TRBV7-9 to TRBJ2-1; D possibly corresponds to TRBD2 (6 bases). The CDR3 contains 15 residues. Germline values: CDR1 SEHNR, CDR2 FQNEAQ (reference sequence). Trimming stripped 4 bases from V and 0 bases from J, with 10 bases between. In nucleotides, the CDR3 is TGTGCCAGCAGCTCGGACTATGTCTCCTACAATGAGCAGTTCTTC. As protein: CASSSDYVSYNEQFF.

This chain uses TRBV13 with TRBJ1-5; weak D call: TRBD1 (5 bases). Germline CDR1 reads PRHDT; CDR2 reads FYEKMQ (reference sequence). V was cut by 0 bases and J by 2 bases, with 8 bases left in between. The CDR3 spans 15 residues. CDR3 sequence reads: CASSLGGPGNQPQHF. CDR3 sequence (DNA): TGTGCCAGCAGCTTAGGGGGGCCGGGCAATCAGCCCCAGCATTTT.

This sequence joins TRBV29-1 and TRBJ2-3; 7 bases agree with TRBD1. Germline V gives CDR1 SQVTM, CDR2 ANQGSEA. Trimming took 7 bases from V and 2 from J; bases not matched to a gene: 6. The length of the CDR3 is 13 residues. This CDR3 reads CSGGQVDTDTQYF. DNA for the CDR3: TGCAGCGGAGGACAGGTAGACACAGATACGCAGTATTTT.

The J gene is TRBJ1-5, the V gene TRBV12-5; the D is unclear. The CDR3 sequence is 16 residues long. Trimming removed 9 bases from V and 1 base from J, with 19 bases in between. From germline, CDR1 is LGHNT and CDR2 FRNRAP. The DNA for the CDR3 is TGTGCTAGCGCAGACGGGTCAGTGGAGAGCAATCAGCCCCAGCATTTT. Translated, it gives CASADGSVESNQPQHF. The variable domain in full, completed from reference TRBV12-5 and TRBJ1-5, reads DARVTQTPRHKVTEMGQEVTMRCQPILGHNTVFWYRQTMMQGLELLAYFRNRAPLDDSGMPKDRFSAEMPDATLATLKIQPSEPRDSAVYFCASADGSVESNQPQHFGDGTRLSIL.

V is TRBV29-1 and J is TRBJ2-6; possibly TRBD2 for D (6 bases). This CDR3 spans 15 amino acids. CDR1 and CDR2 from the germline V gene are SQVTM and ANQGSEA. Trimming took off 2 bases at V and 2 bases at J, with 10 bases between the two ends. DNA for the CDR3: TGCAGCGTTGAATCGCGGGGTGCTGGGGCCAACGTCCTGACTTTC. It yields the protein CSVESRGAGANVLTF.

This clone was observed once. V gene TRBV14 combines with J gene TRBJ1-1; D call uncertain. The CDR3 has 14 amino acids. V shed 7 bases and J shed 5 bases, with 17 bases lying between them. Germline CDR1 is SGHDN and CDR2 is FVKESK. CDR3: CASTHWPGGTEAFF. CDR3 bases: TGTGCCAGCACACATTGGCCCGGAGGGACTGAAGCTTTCTTT. The full variable domain, its missing parts supplied by reference TRBV14 and TRBJ1-1, is EAGVTQFPSHSVIEKGQTVTLRCDPISGHDNLYWYRRVMGKEIKFLLHFVKESKQDESGMPNNRFLAERTGGTYSTLKVQPAELEDSGVYFCASTHWPGGTEAFFGQGTRLTVV.

The J gene is TRBJ1-1, the V gene TRBV19, with 9 bases fitting TRBD1. J lost 4 bases, V lost 6 bases, and 12 bases had no gene match. The CDR3 extends over 16 amino acids. Germline-derived CDR1 and CDR2 are LNHDA and SQIVND (reference sequence). The CDR3 coding sequence is TGTGCCAGTAGACCGGGACAGGGAGGTGGAAGCACTGAAGCTTTCTTT. Translated: CASRPGQGGGSTEAFF.

The chain combines TRBV29-1 with TRBJ2-3; possibly TRBD2 for D (6 bases). This CDR3 contains 15 residues. In germline, CDR1 is SQVTM, CDR2 ANQGSEA. Trimming shortened V by 5 bases and J by 0 bases, and 15 bases separated the two germline ends. CDR3 in DNA: TGCAGCGTTCCGCCGGGACTCTCTAGCACAGATACGCAGTATTTT. Its protein is CSVPPGLSSTDTQYF.

The chain joins TRBV9 to TRBJ1-1, with D possibly matching TRBD1 (5 bases). V was cut by 4 bases and J by 4 bases, with 20 bases left in between. Germline CDR1 SGDLS, CDR2 YYNGEE. The CDR3 is 16 amino acids. The CDR3 spells CASSPGGAAGSTEAFF. The CDR3 bases are TGTGCCAGCAGCCCGGGAGGGGCGGCTGGTAGCACTGAAGCTTTCTTT.

V gene TRBV27 combines with J gene TRBJ2-1, with TRBD2 matching over 8 bases. Unmatched junction bases numbered 12, after V lost 6 bases and J lost 8 bases. The CDR3 runs to 15 residues. The germline CDR1 and CDR2 sequences are MNHEY and SMNVEV (reference sequence). CDR3 DNA sequence: TGTGCCAGCAGCGCCCTCGGGAGGGCCCGGGATGAGCAGTTCTTC. It codes for CASSALGRARDEQFF.

A remark on this clone: The junction departs from germline at one end; a sequencing error may be responsible. The V gene is TRBV4-1, the J gene TRBJ2-7; D is possibly TRBD1 (5 bases). CDR1 and CDR2 (germline): MGHRA, YSYEKL. CDR3 length: 16 residues. The CDR3: CASSQDLTGFGQEQYF. The CDR3 coding sequence is TGTGCCAGCAGCCAAGATCTCACAGGCTTTGGTCAGGAGCAGTACTTC.

This clone was recorded once. V and J are TRBV6-1 and TRBJ2-3, with 10 nucleotides matching TRBD2. The CDR3 runs 15 residues. The V gene end was trimmed by 3 bases and the J gene end by 4 bases; junction bases not matched to a gene: 4. CDR1 is MNHNS and CDR2 is SASEGT in the germline V gene. The CDR3 DNA follows: TGTGCCAGCAGTGAGCTAGCGGGAGAAGCAGATACGCAGTATTTT. It translates to CASSELAGEADTQYF.

J is TRBJ1-1 and V is TRBV29-1, with D uncertain. Trimming stripped 3 bases from V and 0 bases from J, with 2 bases between. The length of the CDR3 is 11 residues. Germline V gene lookup returns CDR1 SQVTM and CDR2 ANQGSEA. CDR3 in amino acids: CSVDVNTEAFF. CDR3 in DNA: TGCAGCGTTGACGTGAACACTGAAGCTTTCTTT.

V usage is TRBV7-6 and J usage is TRBJ2-2, with D possibly TRBD2 on 6 matching bases. The CDR3 consists of 13 residues. Germline-derived CDR1 and CDR2 are SGHVS and FNYEAQ. V shed 10 bases and J shed 0 bases, with 9 bases lying between them. The DNA of the CDR3 is TGTGCCACGGAGGGTCCGAACACCGGGGAGCTGTTTTTT. Protein sequence: CATEGPNTGELFF. Filled out from reference TRBV7-6 and TRBJ2-2, the complete variable domain reads GAGVSQSPRYKVTKRGQDVALRCDPISGHVSLYWYRQALGQGPEFLTYFNYEAQQDKSGLPNDRFSAERPEGSISTLTIQRTEQRDSAMYRCATEGPNTGELFFGEGSRLTVL.